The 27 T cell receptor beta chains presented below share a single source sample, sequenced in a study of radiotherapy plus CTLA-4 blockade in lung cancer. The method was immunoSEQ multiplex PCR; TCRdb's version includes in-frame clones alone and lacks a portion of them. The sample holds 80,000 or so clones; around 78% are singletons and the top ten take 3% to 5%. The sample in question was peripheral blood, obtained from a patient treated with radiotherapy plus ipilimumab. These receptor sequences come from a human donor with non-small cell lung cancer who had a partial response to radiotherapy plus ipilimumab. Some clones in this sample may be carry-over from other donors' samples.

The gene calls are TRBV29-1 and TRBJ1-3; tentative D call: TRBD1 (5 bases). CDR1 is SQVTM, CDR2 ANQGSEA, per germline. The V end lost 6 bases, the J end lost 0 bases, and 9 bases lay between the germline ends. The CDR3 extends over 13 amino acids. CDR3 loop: CSVETDSGNTIYF. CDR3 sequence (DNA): TGCAGCGTGGAGACAGACTCTGGAAACACCATATATTTT.

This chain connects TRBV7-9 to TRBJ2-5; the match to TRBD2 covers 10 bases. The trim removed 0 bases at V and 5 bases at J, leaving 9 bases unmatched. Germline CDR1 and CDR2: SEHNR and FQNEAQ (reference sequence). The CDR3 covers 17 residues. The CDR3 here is CASSLAGLAGARETQYF. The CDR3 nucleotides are TGTGCCAGCAGCTTAGCAGGGCTAGCGGGGGCCAGGGAGACCCAGTACTTC.

CDR3 DNA sequence: TGTGCCAGCAGCAGGGGATGGGGGGACAGGAGGATCTCTGAAGCTTTCTTT. This translates into CASSRGWGDRRISEAFF. The chain uses TRBV11-1 and TRBJ1-1; TRBD1 agrees at 8 bases. Trimming at V came to 5 bases and at J to 6 bases, leaving 17 bases not matched to a gene. The CDR3 spans 17 residues. Germline CDR1 SGHAT, CDR2 FQDESV (reference sequence).

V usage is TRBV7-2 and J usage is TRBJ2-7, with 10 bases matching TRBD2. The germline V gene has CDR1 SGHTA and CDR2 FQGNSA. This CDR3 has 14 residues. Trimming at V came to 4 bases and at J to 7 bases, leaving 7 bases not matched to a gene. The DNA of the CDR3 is TGTGCCAGCAGCTCAGCGGGGGGGCCGCGGGAGCAGTACTTC. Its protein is CASSSAGGPREQYF.

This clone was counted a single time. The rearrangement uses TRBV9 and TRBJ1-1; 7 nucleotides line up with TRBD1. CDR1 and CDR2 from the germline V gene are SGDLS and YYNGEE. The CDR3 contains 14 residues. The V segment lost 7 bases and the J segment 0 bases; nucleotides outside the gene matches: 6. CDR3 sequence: CASGAGTVNTEAFF. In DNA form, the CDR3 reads TGTGCCAGCGGGGCGGGGACAGTGAACACTGAAGCTTTCTTT. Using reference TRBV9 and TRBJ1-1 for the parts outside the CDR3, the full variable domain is DSGVTQTPKHLITATGQRVTLRCSPRSGDLSVYWYQQSLDQGLQFLIQYYNGEERAKGNILERFSAQQFPDLHSELNLSSLELGDSALYFCASGAGTVNTEAFFGQGTRLTVV.

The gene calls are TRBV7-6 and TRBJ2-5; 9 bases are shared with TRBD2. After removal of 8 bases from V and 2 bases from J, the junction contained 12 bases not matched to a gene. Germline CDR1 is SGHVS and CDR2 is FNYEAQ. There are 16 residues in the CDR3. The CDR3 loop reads CASSLLAGARQETQYF. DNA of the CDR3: TGTGCCAGCTCCCTCTTAGCGGGAGCTCGTCAAGAGACCCAGTACTTC.

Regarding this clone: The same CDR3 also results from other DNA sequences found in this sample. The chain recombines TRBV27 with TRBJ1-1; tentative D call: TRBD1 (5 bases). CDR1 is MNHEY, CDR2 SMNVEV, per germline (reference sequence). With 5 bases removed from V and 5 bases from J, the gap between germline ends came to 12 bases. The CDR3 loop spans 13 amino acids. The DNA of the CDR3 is TGTGCCAGCAGTCTCAGGGTTAGTACTGAAGCTTTCTTT. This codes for CASSLRVSTEAFF.

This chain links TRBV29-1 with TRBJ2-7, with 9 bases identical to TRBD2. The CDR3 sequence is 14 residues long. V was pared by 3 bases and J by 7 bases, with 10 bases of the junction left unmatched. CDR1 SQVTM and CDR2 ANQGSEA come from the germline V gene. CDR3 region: CSVDGVSGREEQYF. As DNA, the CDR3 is TGCAGCGTTGACGGGGTTAGCGGGAGAGAAGAGCAGTACTTC.

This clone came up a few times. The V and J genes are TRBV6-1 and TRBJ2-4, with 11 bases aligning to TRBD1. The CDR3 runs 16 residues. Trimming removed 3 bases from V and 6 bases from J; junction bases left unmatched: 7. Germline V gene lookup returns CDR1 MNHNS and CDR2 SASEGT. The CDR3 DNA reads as TGTGCCAGCAGTGACTGGACAGGGGGCTTGGTAAACATTCAGTACTTC. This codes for CASSDWTGGLVNIQYF.

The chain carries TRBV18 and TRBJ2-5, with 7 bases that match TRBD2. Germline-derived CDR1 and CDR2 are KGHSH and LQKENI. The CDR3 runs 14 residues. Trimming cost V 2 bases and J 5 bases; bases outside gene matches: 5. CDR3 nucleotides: TGTGCCAGCTCACCATCCGGGAGGCCGGAGACCCAGTACTTC. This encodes CASSPSGRPETQYF.

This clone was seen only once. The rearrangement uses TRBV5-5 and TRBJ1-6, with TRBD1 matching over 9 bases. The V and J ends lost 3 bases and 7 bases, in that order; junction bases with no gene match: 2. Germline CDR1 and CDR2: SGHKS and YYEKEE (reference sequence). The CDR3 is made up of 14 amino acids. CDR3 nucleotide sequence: TGTGCCAGCAGCTCCGGGACAGGGAATTCACCCCTCCACTTT. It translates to CASSSGTGNSPLHF.

The CDR3 here is CASSPSASSYEQYF. The CDR3 nucleotides read TGTGCCAGTAGTCCTAGCGCCTCCTCCTACGAGCAGTACTTC. The chain has TRBV19 and TRBJ2-7; D perhaps matches TRBD2 (6 bases). Deletions cut 5 bases from V and 0 bases from J, with 11 bases between. The CDR3 covers 14 residues. CDR1 is LNHDA and CDR2 is SQIVND in the germline V gene (reference sequence).

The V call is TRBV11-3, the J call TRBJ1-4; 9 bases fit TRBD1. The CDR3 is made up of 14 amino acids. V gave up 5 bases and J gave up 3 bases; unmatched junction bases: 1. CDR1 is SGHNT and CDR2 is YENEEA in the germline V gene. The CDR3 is CASSRQGANEKLFF. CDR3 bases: TGTGCCAGCAGCCGACAGGGGGCTAATGAAAAACTGTTTTTT. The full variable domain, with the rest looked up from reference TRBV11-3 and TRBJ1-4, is EAGVVQSPRYKIIEKKQPVAFWCNPISGHNTLYWYLQNLGQGPELLIRYENEEAVDDSQLPKDRFSAERLKGVDSTLKIQPAELGDSAVYLCASSRQGANEKLFFGSGTQLSVL.

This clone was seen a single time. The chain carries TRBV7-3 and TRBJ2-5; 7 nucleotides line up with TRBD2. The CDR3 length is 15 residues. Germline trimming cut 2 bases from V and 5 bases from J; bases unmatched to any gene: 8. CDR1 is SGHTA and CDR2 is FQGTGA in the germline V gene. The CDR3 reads CASSLAFGGVETQYF. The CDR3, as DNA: TGTGCCAGCAGCTTAGCCTTTGGGGGGGTGGAGACCCAGTACTTC. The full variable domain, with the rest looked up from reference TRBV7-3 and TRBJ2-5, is GAGVSQTPSNKVTEKGKYVELRCDPISGHTALYWYRQSLGQGPEFLIYFQGTGAADDSGLPNDRFFAVRPEGSVSTLKIQRTERGDSAVYLCASSLAFGGVETQYFGPGTRLLVL.

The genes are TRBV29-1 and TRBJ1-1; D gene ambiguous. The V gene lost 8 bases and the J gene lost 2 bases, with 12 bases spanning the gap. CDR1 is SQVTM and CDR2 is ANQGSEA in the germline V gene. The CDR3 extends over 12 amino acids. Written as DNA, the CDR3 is TGCAGCACCGGACTTCCTAACACTGAAGCTTTCTTT. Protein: CSTGLPNTEAFF.

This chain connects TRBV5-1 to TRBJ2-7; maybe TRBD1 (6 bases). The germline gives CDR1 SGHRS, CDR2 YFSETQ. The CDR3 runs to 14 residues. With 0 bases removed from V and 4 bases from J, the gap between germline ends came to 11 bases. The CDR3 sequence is CASSLDRALYEQYF. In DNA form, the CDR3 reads TGCGCCAGCAGCTTGGACAGGGCGTTGTACGAGCAGTACTTC.

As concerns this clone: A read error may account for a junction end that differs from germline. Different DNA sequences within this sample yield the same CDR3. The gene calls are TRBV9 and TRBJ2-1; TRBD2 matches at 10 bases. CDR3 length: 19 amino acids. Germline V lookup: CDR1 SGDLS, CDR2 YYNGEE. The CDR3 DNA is TGTGCCAGCAGCGTACAAGCGGGAGGGCCCGTCGGCTCCTACAATGAGCAATTCTTC. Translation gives CASSVQAGGPVGSYNEQFF.

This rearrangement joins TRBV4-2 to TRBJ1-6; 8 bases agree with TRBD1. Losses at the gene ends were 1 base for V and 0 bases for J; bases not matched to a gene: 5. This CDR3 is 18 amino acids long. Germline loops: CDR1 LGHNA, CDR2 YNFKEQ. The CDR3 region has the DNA TGTGCCAGCAGCCAAGGGGCAGGGGGCGCCTCCTATAATTCACCCCTCCACTTT. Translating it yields CASSQGAGGASYNSPLHF.

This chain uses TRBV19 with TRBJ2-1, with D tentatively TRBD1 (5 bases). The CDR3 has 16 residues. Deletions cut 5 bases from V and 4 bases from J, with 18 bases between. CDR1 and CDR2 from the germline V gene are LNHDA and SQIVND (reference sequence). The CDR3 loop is CASSVSVARTYNEQFF. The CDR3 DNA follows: TGTGCCAGTAGTGTATCCGTGGCCAGGACATACAATGAGCAGTTCTTC.

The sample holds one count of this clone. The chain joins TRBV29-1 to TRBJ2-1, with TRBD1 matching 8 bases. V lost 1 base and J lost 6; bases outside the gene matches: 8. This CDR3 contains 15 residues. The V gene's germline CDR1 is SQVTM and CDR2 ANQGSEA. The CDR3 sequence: CSVEAAGGAFNEQFF. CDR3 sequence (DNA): TGCAGCGTTGAAGCGGCAGGGGGCGCGTTCAATGAGCAGTTCTTC.

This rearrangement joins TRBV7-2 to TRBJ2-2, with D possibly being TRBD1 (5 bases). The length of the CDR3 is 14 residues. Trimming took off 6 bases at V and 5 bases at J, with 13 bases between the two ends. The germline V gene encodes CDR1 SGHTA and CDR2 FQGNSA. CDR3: CASSRGWGTGELFF. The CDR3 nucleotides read TGTGCCAGCAGTAGGGGTTGGGGTACCGGGGAGCTGTTTTTT.

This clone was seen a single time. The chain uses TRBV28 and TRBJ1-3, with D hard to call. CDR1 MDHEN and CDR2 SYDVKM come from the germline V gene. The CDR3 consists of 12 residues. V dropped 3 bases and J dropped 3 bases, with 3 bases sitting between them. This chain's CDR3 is CASSFYGNTIYF. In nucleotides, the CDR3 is TGTGCCAGCAGTTTCTATGGAAACACCATATATTTT.

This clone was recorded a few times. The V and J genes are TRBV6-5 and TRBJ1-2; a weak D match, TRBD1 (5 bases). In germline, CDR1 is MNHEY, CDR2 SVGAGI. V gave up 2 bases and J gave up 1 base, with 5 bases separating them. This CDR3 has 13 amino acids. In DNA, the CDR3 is TGTGCCAGCAGTTACGACAGTAACTATGGCTACACCTTC. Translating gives CASSYDSNYGYTF.

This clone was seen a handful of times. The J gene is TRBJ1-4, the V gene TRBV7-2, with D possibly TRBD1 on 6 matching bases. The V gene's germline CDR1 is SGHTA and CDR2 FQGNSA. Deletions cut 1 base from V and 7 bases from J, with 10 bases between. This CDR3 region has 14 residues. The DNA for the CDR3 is TGTGCCAGCAGCTTAGGGGGGCACGGTGAAAAACTGTTTTTT. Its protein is CASSLGGHGEKLFF.

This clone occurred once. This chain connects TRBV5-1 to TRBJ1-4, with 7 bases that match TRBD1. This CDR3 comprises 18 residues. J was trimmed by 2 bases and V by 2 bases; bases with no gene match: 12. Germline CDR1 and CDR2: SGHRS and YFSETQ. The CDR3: CASSLTGAVQGTNEKLFF. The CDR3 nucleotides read TGCGCCAGCAGCTTAACAGGGGCGGTTCAGGGCACTAATGAAAAACTGTTTTTT. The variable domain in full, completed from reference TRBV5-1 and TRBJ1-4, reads KAGVTQTPRYLIKTRGQQVTLSCSPISGHRSVSWYQQTPGQGLQFLFEYFSETQRNKGNFPGRFSGRQFSNSRSEMNVSTLELGDSALYLCASSLTGAVQGTNEKLFFGSGTQLSVL.

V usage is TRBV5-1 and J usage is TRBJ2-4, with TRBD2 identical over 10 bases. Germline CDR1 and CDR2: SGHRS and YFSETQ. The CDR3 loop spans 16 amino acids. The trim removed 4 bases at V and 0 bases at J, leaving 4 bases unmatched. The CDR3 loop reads CASSPSGGLAKNIQYF. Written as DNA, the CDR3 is TGCGCCAGCAGCCCTAGCGGGGGATTAGCCAAAAACATTCAGTACTTC.

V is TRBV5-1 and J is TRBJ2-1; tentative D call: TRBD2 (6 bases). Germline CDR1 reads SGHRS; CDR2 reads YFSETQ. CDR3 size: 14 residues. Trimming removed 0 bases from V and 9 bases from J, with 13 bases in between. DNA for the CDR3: TGCGCCAGCAGCTTGGAGCTGGAGGGCGGTGAGCAGTTCTTC. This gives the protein CASSLELEGGEQFF.